The 9 T cell receptor beta chains in this list originate from one sample, sequenced in a study of early T cells in non-severe SARS-CoV-2 infection. From the 5' RACE reads, TCRdb called clonotypes with MiXCR, one entry per CDR3 protein. Found here are about 33,000 distinct CDR3 sequences, around 5.7% of them singletons; the top ten hold less than 6.5%. The sequenced material came from whole blood. These TCRs come from an adult who was a healthcare worker with PCR-confirmed SARS-CoV-2 infection or an uninfected control (not recorded which).

There are many counts of this clonotype. The chain uses TRBV3-1 and TRBJ2-1, with TRBD2 matching over 7 bases. This CDR3 contains 15 residues. Germline V lookup: CDR1 LGHDT, CDR2 YNNKEL (reference sequence). J gave up 5 bases and V 0 bases, and 4 bases lay outside the gene matches. CDR3 in amino acids: CASSQDRDYNNEQFF. CDR3 bases: TGTGCCAGCAGCCAAGACCGGGACTACAACAATGAGCAGTTCTTC.

This clonotype has a count of ten or more. The chain carries TRBV27 and TRBJ2-1, with D tentatively TRBD2 (5 bases). This CDR3 spans 15 amino acids. The V end lost 0 bases, the J end lost 8 bases, and 14 bases lay between the germline ends. In germline, CDR1 is MNHEY, CDR2 SMNVEV (reference sequence). The CDR3 loop reads CASSLSGSSLDEQFF. The DNA of the CDR3 is TGTGCCAGCAGTTTATCAGGTTCTAGCCTCGATGAGCAGTTCTTC.

There are many counts of this clonotype. The chain links TRBV11-2 to TRBJ2-1, with D possibly TRBD1 on 6 matching bases. Trimming removed 2 bases from V and 5 bases from J, with 13 bases in between. The CDR3 totals 15 residues. Germline loops: CDR1 SGHAT, CDR2 FQNNGV. Here the CDR3 reads CASSLRGTEDNEQFF. In DNA, the CDR3 is TGTGCCAGCAGCTTAAGGGGGACGGAAGACAATGAGCAGTTCTTC.

CDR3 bases: TGTGCCAGCAGTGACTCACCAGGGTTCCCTAGCTACACCTTC. Its translation is CASSDSPGFPSYTF. V usage is TRBV6-1 and J usage is TRBJ1-2, with D perhaps TRBD1 (5 bases). This CDR3 comprises 14 residues. V was trimmed by 3 bases and J by 9 bases, leaving 17 bases between them. Germline V CDR1 and CDR2: MNHNS, SASEGT.

A few counts support this clonotype. The chain joins TRBV5-1 to TRBJ2-1; TRBD2 aligns across 7 bases. The CDR3 spans 16 residues. Germline V gene data show CDR1 as SGHRS and CDR2 as YFSETQ. Trimming at V came to 4 bases and at J to 8 bases, leaving 15 bases not matched to a gene. The CDR3 sequence: CASSAGLLLTGDEQFF. CDR3 in DNA: TGCGCCAGCAGCGCGGGACTATTGCTCACGGGGGATGAGCAGTTCTTC.

This clonotype was found many times. V is TRBV27 and J is TRBJ2-7; weak D call: TRBD2 (7 bases). CDR3 length: 14 residues. The V end lost 2 bases, the J end lost 3 bases, and 11 bases lay between the germline ends. From germline, CDR1 is MNHEY and CDR2 SMNVEV (reference sequence). The CDR3 sequence: CASSLRGGYYEQYF. The CDR3 DNA sequence: TGTGCCAGCAGTTTAAGGGGGGGATACTACGAGCAGTACTTC.

The V call is TRBV27, the J call TRBJ1-4, with D possibly matching TRBD1 (5 bases). The CDR3 length is 14 residues. CDR1 MNHEY and CDR2 SMNVEV come from the germline V gene (reference sequence). The V end lost 2 bases, the J end lost 8 bases, and 12 bases lay between the germline ends. In DNA form, the CDR3 reads TGTGCCAGCAGTTTAGGGGGTTTGGGAGAAAAACTGTTTTTT. It translates to CASSLGGLGEKLFF. The whole variable domain, remainder taken from reference TRBV27 and TRBJ1-4, is EAQVTQNPRYLITVTGKKLTVTCSQNMNHEYMSWYRQDPGLGLRQIYYSMNVEVTDKGDVPEGYKVSRKEKRNFPLILESPSPNQTSLYFCASSLGGLGEKLFFGSGTQLSVL.

At least ten counts were recorded for this clonotype. The chain has TRBV10-3 and TRBJ2-1; D perhaps matches TRBD2 (7 bases). The CDR3 is 13 residues long. V lost 6 bases to trimming and J lost 8 bases, with 14 bases between them. Germline V gene data show CDR1 as ENHRY and CDR2 as SYGVKD. DNA for the CDR3: TGTGCCATCAGGGGGGGGCGGCAGCATGAGCAGTTCTTC. Translated, it gives CAIRGGRQHEQFF.

This clonotype was found many times. CDR3 DNA sequence: TGCAGCGCGCTGACAGGGGGCATAAACATTCAGTACTTC. Its translation is CSALTGGINIQYF. The chain couples TRBV29-1 to TRBJ2-4, with 10 bases aligning to TRBD1. The length of the CDR3 is 13 residues. Germline trimming cut 7 bases from V and 6 bases from J; bases unmatched to any gene: 6. Germline V gene data show CDR1 as SQVTM and CDR2 as ANQGSEA. Full variable domain (remainder filled in from reference TRBV29-1 and TRBJ2-4): SAVISQKPSRDICQRGTSLTIQCQVDSQVTMMFWYRQQPGQSLTLIATANQGSEATYESGFVIDKFPISRPNLTFSTLTVSNMSPEDSSIYLCSALTGGINIQYFGAGTRLSVL.